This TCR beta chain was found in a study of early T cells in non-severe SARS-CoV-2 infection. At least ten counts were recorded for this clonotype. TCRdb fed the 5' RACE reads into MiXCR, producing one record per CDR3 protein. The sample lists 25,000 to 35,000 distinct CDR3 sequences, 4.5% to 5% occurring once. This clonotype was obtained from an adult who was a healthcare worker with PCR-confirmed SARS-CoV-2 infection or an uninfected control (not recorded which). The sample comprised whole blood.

The CDR3 region has the DNA TGTGCCAGCAGCCCCAGCGAGAGCTCCTACAATGAGCAGTTCTTC. Amino acids: CASSPSESSYNEQFF. The chain joins TRBV11-2 to TRBJ2-1; no definite D call. The CDR3 has 15 residues. Germline V gives CDR1 SGHAT, CDR2 FQNNGV. V lost 5 bases and J lost 0, with 11 bases in between.